This T cell receptor (beta chain) was recorded in a study of blood T cells in healthy people across ages. Primed by a sample-barcoded 5' primer and a J-beta primer mix, a second PCR proceeded for about 6 to 11 cycles. Each CDR3 protein is one row after TCRdb ran MiXCR on the 5' RACE reads. The sample lists fewer than 2,000,000 distinct CDR3 sequences; approximately 40% were seen once. The study's findings and limits: Older age went with lower TCR beta diversity per million T cells, in a roughly linear way.

Trimming stripped 8 bases from V and 2 bases from J, with 10 bases between. CDR3 length equals 12 residues. This clonotype has a count of ten or more. Its matching antigen is unknown. This chain uses TRBV12-3 or TRBV12-4 with TRBJ2-7, with a weak D call TRBD1 (6 bases). This clonotype was obtained from a human donor in good health. Specimen: blood. CDR3 nucleotides: TGTGCCAGCCGTCAGGGGACCTACGAGCAGTACTTC. Its protein is CASRQGTYEQYF.